This paragraph reports one T cell receptor (beta chain). This table comes from immunoSEQ multiplex PCR, and its TCRdb copy is limited to in-frame clones, with some not included. This repertoire shows approximately 60,000 clones, nearly 95% found once; its top ten account for 15% to 20%. Losses at the gene ends were 0 bases for V and 2 bases for J; bases not matched to a gene: 1. The germline gives CDR1 SGHNT, CDR2 YENEEA. The CDR3 consists of 15 residues. The sample is drawn from a study of OX40 agonist ivuxolimab in advanced cancers. Study in general: Ivuxolimab doses were 0.01, 0.1, 0.3, 1.5, 3 or 10 mg/kg every 2 weeks.

The genes are TRBV11-3 and TRBJ2-1; 7 bases are shared with TRBD2. Source: CD4+ or CD8+ T cells sorted from blood, taken in a trial of the OX40 agonist ivuxolimab. This TCR derives from an adult with an advanced solid tumor such as melanoma, head and neck, liver or kidney cancer. Here the CDR3 DNA reads TGTGCCAGCAGCTTAGATGGGGGGGCCTACAATGAGCAGTTCTTC. Encoded protein: CASSLDGGAYNEQFF.